This passage covers 19 T cell receptor beta chains from one sample sequenced in a study of T cell changes during pregnancy in multiple sclerosis. The repertoire was sequenced with immunoSEQ multiplex PCR; TCRdb's copy has only in-frame clones and lacks some. The sample carries tens of thousands of clones, roughly 96% recorded once. This specimen consisted of CD8+ T cells from peripheral blood mononuclear cells, obtained after pregnancy. The receptors stem from a female donor with multiple sclerosis, enrolled in a pregnancy study.

This sequence joins TRBV29-1 and TRBJ2-2; D is possibly TRBD1 (6 bases). The CDR3 runs to 15 residues. V lost 4 bases to trimming and J lost 5 bases, with 17 bases between them. The germline V gene has CDR1 SQVTM and CDR2 ANQGSEA. The CDR3 loop reads CSVVFPRGVTGELFF. As DNA, the CDR3 is TGCAGCGTTGTTTTTCCCAGGGGAGTAACCGGGGAGCTGTTTTTT.

The chain is built from TRBV7-2 and TRBJ2-7; D unresolved. Germline V lookup: CDR1 SGHTA, CDR2 FQGNSA. This CDR3 has 13 residues. Deletions cut 3 bases from V and 2 bases from J, with 8 bases between. The CDR3 coding sequence is TGTGCCAGCAGCTTGTGGGCCGCCTACGAGCAGTACTTC. This gives the protein CASSLWAAYEQYF.

The CDR3 coding sequence is TGTGCCAGCAGCTTAGGTAGGACTACAGATTACAATGAGCAGTTCTTC. Protein: CASSLGRTTDYNEQFF. V gene TRBV11-2 combines with J gene TRBJ2-1, with D perhaps matching TRBD2 (6 bases). The CDR3 extends over 16 amino acids. The germline V gene encodes CDR1 SGHAT and CDR2 FQNNGV. V was clipped by 1 base and J by 4 bases, with 14 bases between them.

The chain employs TRBV25-1 and TRBJ2-3, with 10 bases identical to TRBD2. CDR1 and CDR2 from the germline V gene are MGHDK and SYGVNS. The J segment lost 4 bases and the V segment lost 11 bases, leaving 9 bases of the junction unmatched. The CDR3 contains 14 residues. CDR3 region: CAASSLAGADTQYF. The CDR3 bases are TGTGCCGCCTCGTCTCTAGCGGGAGCAGATACGCAGTATTTT.

Written as DNA, the CDR3 is TGTGCCAGCCGCTCAGGGGCCGTCACAGATACGCAGTATTTT. Its translation is CASRSGAVTDTQYF. The chain uses TRBV28 and TRBJ2-3; possibly TRBD1 for D (6 bases). V lost 8 bases, J lost 2 bases, and 14 bases lay in between. The CDR3 contains 14 residues. Per germline, CDR1 MDHEN and CDR2 SYDVKM.

V usage is TRBV7-2 and J usage is TRBJ1-2; D uncertain. Trimming removed 8 bases at V and 6 bases at J, with 13 bases between. The germline CDR1 and CDR2 sequences are SGHTA and FQGNSA. CDR3 length: 12 residues. This CDR3 is CASRRPGDGYTF. CDR3 in DNA: TGTGCCAGCCGCCGACCCGGGGATGGCTACACCTTC.

The chain carries TRBV7-6 and TRBJ2-7, with TRBD2 matching over 15 bases. Germline CDR1 is SGHVS and CDR2 is FNYEAQ. This CDR3 is 16 amino acids long. Trimming cost V 1 base and J 7 bases; bases outside gene matches: 5. CDR3 loop: CASSLEGTSGRREQYF. CDR3 DNA sequence: TGTGCCAGCAGCTTAGAGGGGACTAGCGGGAGGAGGGAGCAGTACTTC.

The genes are TRBV10-3 and TRBJ2-1, with no clear D. V was cut by 2 bases and J by 0 bases, with 11 bases left in between. The CDR3 sequence is 16 residues long. In germline, CDR1 is ENHRY, CDR2 SYGVKD. The CDR3 DNA follows: TGTGCCATCAGTGAGCCCCCTTCTAGCTCCTACAATGAGCAGTTCTTC. Protein product: CAISEPPSSSYNEQFF.

This rearrangement joins TRBV14 to TRBJ2-3, with 13 nucleotides matching TRBD2. This CDR3 spans 19 amino acids. Trimming took 0 bases from V and 2 from J; bases not matched to a gene: 8. CDR1 and CDR2 (germline): SGHDN, FVKESK. CDR3 nucleotides: TGTGCCAGCAGCCAAGAGCGACTAGCGGGAGGTCTCTTCACAGATACGCAGTATTTT. This encodes CASSQERLAGGLFTDTQYF. The full variable domain, its missing parts supplied by reference TRBV14 and TRBJ2-3, is EAGVTQFPSHSVIEKGQTVTLRCDPISGHDNLYWYRRVMGKEIKFLLHFVKESKQDESGMPNNRFLAERTGGTYSTLKVQPAELEDSGVYFCASSQERLAGGLFTDTQYFGPGTRLTVL.

V gene TRBV28 combines with J gene TRBJ2-1; 8 bases are shared with TRBD1. Losses at the gene ends were 4 bases for V and 4 bases for J; bases not matched to a gene: 9. The CDR3 consists of 16 residues. Germline lookup yields CDR1 MDHEN and CDR2 SYDVKM. For the CDR3, the DNA is TGTGCCAGCAGTTCCCCGGACAGGGAACCTTACAATGAGCAGTTCTTC. Translation: CASSSPDREPYNEQFF. Filled out from reference TRBV28 and TRBJ2-1, the complete variable domain reads DVKVTQSSRYLVKRTGEKVFLECVQDMDHENMFWYRQDPGLGLRLIYFSYDVKMKEKGDIPEGYSVSREKKERFSLILESASTNQTSMYLCASSSPDREPYNEQFFGPGTRLTVL.

The rearrangement links TRBV4-2 to TRBJ2-5; possibly TRBD1 for D (6 bases). Germline CDR1 is LGHNA and CDR2 is YNFKEQ. V was trimmed by 0 bases and J by 7 bases, leaving 12 bases between them. The CDR3 runs to 14 residues. As DNA, the CDR3 is TGTGCCAGCAGCCAAGAAAGGGGGTTTGGGACCCAGTACTTC. Translated, it gives CASSQERGFGTQYF.

V usage is TRBV13 and J usage is TRBJ2-2; D is uncertain. There are 13 residues in the CDR3. Germline V gene lookup returns CDR1 PRHDT and CDR2 FYEKMQ (reference sequence). Trimming cost V 5 bases and J 3 bases, with 7 bases left between them. The CDR3 bases are TGTGCCAGCAGCCCTACAGACACCGGGGAGCTGTTTTTT. Its protein is CASSPTDTGELFF. Full variable domain (outside the CDR3, taken from reference TRBV13 and TRBJ2-2): AAGVIQSPRHLIKEKRETATLKCYPIPRHDTVYWYQQGPGQDPQFLISFYEKMQSDKGSIPDRFSAQQFSDYHSELNMSSLELGDSALYFCASSPTDTGELFFGEGSRLTVL.

The chain has TRBV7-2 and TRBJ2-1, with TRBD2 matching over 8 bases. The CDR3 sequence is 18 residues long. Trimming cost V 5 bases and J 7 bases; bases outside gene matches: 19. CDR1 is SGHTA, CDR2 FQGNSA, per germline. This CDR3 reads CASSPNPPSGSIDNEQFF. For the CDR3, the DNA is TGTGCCAGCAGCCCCAATCCCCCAAGCGGGAGTATCGATAATGAGCAGTTCTTC. The full variable domain, completed using reference TRBV7-2 and TRBJ2-1, is GAGVSQSPSNKVTEKGKDVELRCDPISGHTALYWYRQSLGQGLEFLIYFQGNSAPDKSGLPSDRFSAERTGGSVSTLTIQRTQQEDSAVYLCASSPNPPSGSIDNEQFFGPGTRLTVL.

The CDR3 spells CSAPTGNIHPTF. DNA of the CDR3: TGCAGCGCCCCGACAGGGAATATACACCCTACCTTC. V gene TRBV29-1 combines with J gene TRBJ1-2; TRBD1 agrees at 7 bases. The CDR3 is 12 amino acids. Per the germline V gene, CDR1 is SQVTM and CDR2 is ANQGSEA. J lost 14 bases, V lost 7 bases, and 16 bases had no gene match.

The CDR3 reads CASSQGGTVTGELFF. In DNA, the CDR3 is TGTGCCAGCAGCCAAGGGGGCACGGTCACCGGGGAGCTGTTTTTT. The chain joins TRBV9 to TRBJ2-2; 7 bases fit TRBD1. This CDR3 spans 15 amino acids. Germline V gene sequence: CDR1 SGDLS, CDR2 YYNGEE. V lost 4 bases to trimming and J lost 4 bases; unmatched junction nucleotides: 7.

The chain employs TRBV13 and TRBJ2-5, with a weak D call TRBD2 (6 bases). The CDR3 contains 15 residues. The germline CDR1 and CDR2 sequences are PRHDT and FYEKMQ (reference sequence). Trimming took off 3 bases at V and 5 bases at J, with 16 bases between the two ends. This chain's CDR3 is CASSFPQGGGETQYF. CDR3 bases: TGTGCCAGCAGCTTTCCGCAGGGAGGAGGGGAGACCCAGTACTTC. The full variable domain, its missing parts supplied by reference TRBV13 and TRBJ2-5, is AAGVIQSPRHLIKEKRETATLKCYPIPRHDTVYWYQQGPGQDPQFLISFYEKMQSDKGSIPDRFSAQQFSDYHSELNMSSLELGDSALYFCASSFPQGGGETQYFGPGTRLLVL.

The rearrangement uses TRBV11-2 and TRBJ1-4; TRBD1 is a possible D gene (6 bases). V was pared by 5 bases and J by 5 bases, with 15 bases between. CDR3 size: 15 residues. Germline V gene lookup returns CDR1 SGHAT and CDR2 FQNNGV. In nucleotides, the CDR3 is TGTGCCAGCAGCCAAGGTTGGACAGCCAATGAAAAACTGTTTTTT. Protein product: CASSQGWTANEKLFF.

J is TRBJ2-7 and V is TRBV2; 12 positions agree with TRBD1. The CDR3 has 14 residues. The ends lost 5 bases at V and 5 bases at J; junction bases unmatched: 4. CDR1 is SNHLY and CDR2 is FYNNEI in the germline V gene. CDR3 nucleotide sequence: TGTGCCAGCAGTCCCGGGACAGGGGGCGACGAGCAGTACTTC. Its protein is CASSPGTGGDEQYF.

This chain uses TRBV2 with TRBJ2-7; the match to TRBD2 covers 14 bases. Germline CDR1 and CDR2: SNHLY and FYNNEI. V shed 7 bases and J 0 bases; nucleotides not matched to a gene: 11. The CDR3 contains 18 residues. CDR3 protein: CASTYNGLAGGHSYEQYF. In DNA, the CDR3 is TGTGCCAGCACTTATAATGGACTAGCGGGGGGACACTCCTACGAGCAGTACTTC.